This T cell receptor (beta chain) was documented in a study of CD8+CD57+ T cells in acquired aplastic anemia. All sequencing subjects had displayed CD8+CD57+ cell expansion on flow cytometry. Patients had undergone no therapy by the time their blood was sampled. This clonotype was seen ten or more times. Genomic DNA provided the template from which TCR beta VDJ and CDR3 profiles were obtained. TCRdb ran MiXCR on the reads and lists one entry per CDR3 protein. The sample lists 150,000 or so distinct CDR3 sequences; approximately 44% were seen once. The V and J ends lost 0 bases and 1 base respectively, with 7 bases between them. Germline V CDR1 and CDR2: SGDLS, YYNGEE. The CDR3 sequence is 14 residues long.

This TCR derives from a human donor with aplastic anemia. Specimen: sorted CD4+, CD8+, or CD8+CD57+ T cells (not recorded which) from PBMCs. This sequence joins TRBV9 and TRBJ1-1; D unclear. The CDR3 spells CASSVAAGNTEAFF. The CDR3 bases are TGTGCCAGCAGCGTAGCAGCGGGGAACACTGAAGCTTTCTTT.